The entry that follows covers one T cell receptor beta chain sequence. The source of the sample is a study of T-cell reconstitution after alpha-beta-depleted transplantation in children. Trimming took 6 bases from V and 0 from J, leaving 15 bases between them. The germline V gene has CDR1 MNHNS and CDR2 SASEGT. The CDR3 is made up of 15 amino acids. As it was prepared, the TCRbeta library received unique molecular identifiers. TCRdb independently ran MiXCR on the PCR reads; one entry per CDR3 protein. This table has under 450,000 distinct CDR3 sequences, 10% to 15% appearing once. The V gene is TRBV6-1, the J gene TRBJ2-7; D is perhaps TRBD1 or TRBD2 (5 bases each). The sample was PBMCs, taken from the stem cell graft. The receptor's source is a human donor who donated a stem cell graft to a child with Fanconi anemia. The CDR3 sequence: CASRSGTASSYEQYF. The CDR3 coding sequence is TGTGCCAGCAGGTCCGGGACGGCAAGCTCCTACGAGCAGTACTTC.